This note documents a single T cell receptor beta chain sequence. The antigen remains unidentified. The data are from a study of beta chain features in type 1 diabetes. General study points: The study found moderately but significantly shorter TCRB CDR3s in all four CD4+ subsets of Type 1 diabetes patients.

cDNA synthesis used the whole RNA isolate, giving expressed TCRB sequences. TCRdb's table, derived via immunoSEQ multiplex PCR, lists solely in-frame clones and lacks some. The sample contains about 150,000 clones, approximately 7.8% of which appear only once. A single heparinised blood sample, averaging about 120 mL, was obtained per donor. Germline CDR1 SGHTA, CDR2 FQGNSA. V lost 1 base, J lost 5 bases, and 11 bases lay in between. This CDR3 comprises 14 residues. The receptor was derived from a woman aged 35 to 49 with type 1 diabetes. The sample consisted of central memory CD4+ T cells from blood. This rearrangement joins TRBV7-2 to TRBJ2-5; TRBD1 is a possible D gene (6 bases). The CDR3 DNA reads TGTGCCAGCAGCTTAGTCTACAGGGAGGAGACCCAGTACTTC. Amino acids: CASSLVYREETQYF. The full variable domain, completed using reference TRBV7-2 and TRBJ2-5, is GAGVSQSPSNKVTEKGKDVELRCDPISGHTALYWYRQSLGQGLEFLIYFQGNSAPDKSGLPSDRFSAERTGGSVSTLTIQRTQQEDSAVYLCASSLVYREETQYFGPGTRLLVL.